One and the same sample provided the 7 T cell receptor beta chains below, sequenced in a study of blood T cell repertoires in COVID-19. Data came from immunoSEQ multiplex PCR; TCRdb stores just in-frame clones and leaves some out. The sample contains tens of thousands of clones, less than 85% of which appear only once. The sample consisted of peripheral blood. These receptors were taken from a man aged 45-65 years with COVID-19, enrolled during active disease.

The chain joins TRBV29-1 to TRBJ2-7, with 12 bases identical to TRBD1. Per germline, CDR1 SQVTM and CDR2 ANQGSEA. The J segment lost 6 bases and the V segment lost 7 bases, leaving 10 bases of the junction unmatched. This CDR3 is built from 14 residues. The CDR3 DNA sequence: TGCAGCGCTAGTACCGGGACAGGGGGCTCCGAGCAGTACTTC. Residues: CSASTGTGGSEQYF.

The J gene is TRBJ2-4, the V gene TRBV7-9, with a weak D call TRBD1 (7 bases). Germline V lookup: CDR1 SEHNR, CDR2 FQNEAQ (reference sequence). Between the trimmed V and J ends, which lost 5 bases and 3 bases, there was a span of 26 bases. This CDR3 is built from 19 residues. The CDR3 protein is CASSVEVTGDSGIKNIQYF. In nucleotides, the CDR3 is TGTGCCAGCAGCGTTGAAGTTACAGGGGACTCCGGGATCAAAAACATTCAGTACTTC.

V and J are TRBV2 and TRBJ2-7; D unclear. CDR1 and CDR2 from the germline V gene are SNHLY and FYNNEI. V dropped 4 bases and J dropped 6 bases, with 16 bases sitting between them. The CDR3 runs 14 residues. The chain's CDR3 is CASSVTQAPGEQYF. The CDR3 DNA sequence: TGTGCCAGCAGTGTAACGCAGGCTCCCGGCGAGCAGTACTTC.

The chain is built from TRBV29-1 and TRBJ2-7, with D tentatively TRBD2 (6 bases). Trimming took off 6 bases at V and 0 bases at J, with 6 bases between the two ends. Germline-derived CDR1 and CDR2 are SQVTM and ANQGSEA. The CDR3 spans 11 residues. The CDR3 is CSVTSSYEQYF. The DNA of the CDR3 is TGCAGCGTGACTAGCTCCTACGAGCAGTACTTC.

This clone has only a few counts. The chain has TRBV30 and TRBJ1-1; perhaps TRBD1 as D (6 bases). Deletions cut 0 bases from V and 4 bases from J, with 12 bases between. Looked up from germline, CDR1 is GTSNPN and CDR2 is SVGIG (reference sequence). There are 14 residues in the CDR3. DNA for the CDR3: TGTGCCTGGAGTGTCCACAGGGCTGGCACTGAAGCTTTCTTT. The encoded protein is CAWSVHRAGTEAFF.

This rearrangement joins TRBV6-5 to TRBJ2-7; tentatively, D is TRBD2 (6 bases). The CDR3 covers 16 residues. CDR1 is MNHEY, CDR2 SVGAGI, per germline. Trimming removed 0 bases from V and 4 bases from J, with 16 bases in between. CDR3 sequence: CASSYSIPSEFYEQYF. The CDR3 DNA is TGTGCCAGCAGTTACTCCATCCCTAGCGAGTTTTACGAGCAGTACTTC.

The J gene is TRBJ2-1, the V gene TRBV7-2; TRBD2 aligns across 7 bases. CDR1 is SGHTA and CDR2 is FQGNSA in the germline V gene. Trimming removed 2 bases from V and 0 bases from J; junction bases left unmatched: 4. The CDR3 covers 16 residues. This CDR3 reads CASSLLGGSSYNEQFF. Written as DNA, the CDR3 is TGTGCCAGCAGCTTATTGGGGGGGAGCTCCTACAATGAGCAGTTCTTC.